This T cell receptor (beta chain) is from a study of T-cell reconstitution after alpha-beta-depleted transplantation in children. The study, taken as a whole, reports: One year after transplant, T-cell counts and diversity came mostly from newly produced T cells. Expanded clones from the graft, numbering several hundred, reportedly supplied alpha-beta T cells about two months after transplant.

The CDR3 length is 13 residues. Trimming shortened V by 1 base and J by 5 bases, and 8 bases separated the two germline ends. This clonotype came up a few times. Its specificity is unknown. Preparation of the TCRbeta library used unique molecular identifiers. In TCRdb, the PCR reads were re-called with MiXCR into one record per CDR3 protein. The sample includes 200,000 or so distinct CDR3 sequences, approximately 8% of them seen just once. The starting material was PBMCs, mostly from graft donor cells, obtained 360 days after TCRalphabeta/CD19-depleted stem cell transplant. The sequence was collected from a male patient between 2 and 10 years old who had a stem cell transplant for acute myeloid leukemia, so the T cells may come from the graft donor. V usage is TRBV12-3 or TRBV12-4 and J usage is TRBJ1-1; D remains unclear. In DNA form, the CDR3 reads TGTGCCAGCAGTTTAGTAGGCAAGACTGAAGCTTTCTTT. Translated, it gives CASSLVGKTEAFF.